This T cell receptor (beta chain) originates from a study of radiotherapy plus CTLA-4 blockade in lung cancer. Study-level information: Among all patients, approximately 18% showed objective responses, while roughly 28% had disease control. Study-level points and caveats: Blood TCR clones of tumor origin expanded after radiotherapy plus ipilimumab.

Sequenced by immunoSEQ multiplex PCR; TCRdb stores in-frame clones only, minus some. The data hold about 60,000 clones, with 77% observed a single time. On this clone itself: The target antigen is unknown.

Trimming removed 1 base at V and 1 base at J, with 9 bases between. The CDR3 loop spans 15 amino acids. Germline V gene data show CDR1 as SGHTA and CDR2 as FQGNSA. Those with chemo-refractory metastatic non-small-cell lung cancer were treated with focal radiation combined with CTLA-4 blockade using ipilimumab. The chain couples TRBV7-2 to TRBJ2-3; D remains ambiguous. Sequenced material: peripheral blood, taken from a patient treated with radiotherapy plus ipilimumab. This TCR was sampled from a human donor with non-small cell lung cancer who had a partial response to radiotherapy plus ipilimumab. Written as DNA, the CDR3 is TGTGCCAGCAGCTTAGGCTTGGCCGGCACAGATACGCAGTATTTT. Encoded protein: CASSLGLAGTDTQYF.